The clone carrying this TCR beta chain was counted at least ten times. These data are taken from a study of neurological immune-mediated disorders. The CDR3 is made up of 14 amino acids. The ends were cut back, 6 bases at V and 7 bases at J, with 13 bases in the middle. The germline CDR1 and CDR2 sequences are MNHEY and SVGAGI. TCRdb reanalysed the 5' RACE reads using MiXCR and keeps one entry per CDR3 protein. The sample contains some 60,000 distinct CDR3 sequences, 2% to 2.5% of which appear only once. This chain links TRBV6-5 with TRBJ1-6; TRBD1 is a possible D gene (6 bases). This clonotype was obtained from a man aged 45-65 years with multiple sclerosis. The sample comprised PBMCs. CDR3 DNA: TGTGCCAGCAGCCTGGACAGATACAATTCACCCCTCCACTTT. As protein: CASSLDRYNSPLHF.